These T cell receptor beta chains were read from a single sample in a study of shared clonotypes between healthy human individuals. Using immunoSEQ multiplex PCR, the repertoire was profiled, and TCRdb retains in-frame clones only, with some absent. The table lists 2 million to 2.5 million clones, more than 85% of them singletons. The sample comprised naive CD4+ T cells from PBMCs. These receptors all come from a man between 18 and 29 years old in good health. Some clones in this sample may be carry-over from other donors' samples. CDR3s leave out the opening cysteine and the closing phenylalanine or tryptophan. The order of the fields is J gene, V gene, CDR3 protein.

j_call: TRBJ2-7; v_call: TRBV5-1; cdr3_aa: ASSLNRLAGGEQY
j_call: TRBJ2-1; v_call: TRBV5-1; cdr3_aa: ASRRREGSSYNEQF
j_call: TRBJ2-2; v_call: TRBV2; cdr3_aa: ASSFDRATAGELF
j_call: TRBJ1-2; v_call: TRBV6-5; cdr3_aa: ASRRQGGGYT
j_call: TRBJ2-3; v_call: TRBV7-9; cdr3_aa: ASRYGFTDTQY
j_call: TRBJ2-1; v_call: TRBV19; cdr3_aa: ASSIESRGQF
j_call: TRBJ2-2; v_call: TRBV7-7; cdr3_aa: ASSWGTGRDTGELF
j_call: TRBJ1-1; v_call: TRBV5-1; cdr3_aa: ASSFSGPRGTEAF
j_call: TRBJ2-4; v_call: TRBV5-1; cdr3_aa: ASSLVPRVGQAKNIQY
j_call: TRBJ1-2; v_call: TRBV20-1; cdr3_aa: SARVYGYT
j_call: TRBJ2-2; v_call: TRBV28; cdr3_aa: ASSPPGLITGELF
j_call: TRBJ1-5; v_call: TRBV6-5; cdr3_aa: ASSSGQGFNQPQH
j_call: TRBJ1-6; v_call: TRBV29-1; cdr3_aa: SAKKQGSPLH
j_call: TRBJ2-7; v_call: TRBV28; cdr3_aa: ASSPTRDSHEQY
j_call: TRBJ1-1; v_call: TRBV29-1; cdr3_aa: SVIPKGLNTEAF
j_call: TRBJ1-4; v_call: TRBV28; cdr3_aa: ASSLGTWGEKLF
j_call: TRBJ2-5; v_call: TRBV28; cdr3_aa: ASSDKGFSGETQY
j_call: TRBJ1-5; v_call: TRBV5-8; cdr3_aa: ASSLGQGATGNQPQH
j_call: TRBJ1-4; v_call: TRBV5-6; cdr3_aa: ASAAYRNNEKLF
j_call: TRBJ2-1; v_call: TRBV4-1; cdr3_aa: ASSPSGSYNEQF
j_call: TRBJ2-2; v_call: TRBV5-1; cdr3_aa: ASRLTGGSAGELF
j_call: TRBJ1-1; v_call: TRBV4-1; cdr3_aa: ASSQDLRGSEAF